This T cell receptor (beta chain) was retrieved from a study of control samples from healthy donors and cancer patients. Clones were sequenced by immunoSEQ multiplex PCR, and TCRdb holds only the in-frame ones, with some missing. The sample has 90,000 to 100,000 clones, around 90% seen once. This clone was seen only once. The sample consisted of blood. The TCR was taken from a woman between 70 and 85 years old in good health.

The CDR3 here is CASRDRVIMNTEAFF. The CDR3 bases are TGTGCCAGCCGGGACAGGGTGATCATGAACACTGAAGCTTTCTTT. The chain couples TRBV2 to TRBJ1-1, with 9 bases aligning to TRBD1. This CDR3 comprises 15 residues. Germline V lookup: CDR1 SNHLY, CDR2 FYNNEI. V trimming: 8 bases; J trimming: 0 bases; junction bases outside the gene matches: 7. Looking up the rest from reference TRBV2 and TRBJ1-1 gives the full variable domain: EPEVTQTPSHQVTQMGQEVILRCVPISNHLYFYWYRQILGQKVEFLVSFYNNEISEKSEIFDDQFSVERPDGSNFTLKIRSTKLEDSAMYFCASRDRVIMNTEAFFGQGTRLTVV.